This T cell receptor (beta chain) was captured by sequencing in a study of T-cell memory formation after mild COVID-19. TCRdb used MiXCR to reprocess the 5' RACE reads, holding one entry per CDR3 protein. The repertoire includes a few hundred thousand distinct CDR3 sequences, 18% of them detected once, and about 23% sits in the top ten. Overall study results and limits: There was no confirmation that second-wave clones peaking on day 37 were SARS-CoV-2 specific.

V lost 1 base and J lost 7, with 14 bases in between. This CDR3 has 15 residues. Germline values: CDR1 SEHNR, CDR2 FQNEAQ (reference sequence). As for this clonotype: Its specificity is not known.

The TCR comes from a man in his late teens or twenties who had mild COVID-19 (a few samples of this study predate the infection). Cell type and time point are not known. The specimen sequenced was PBMCs or a T cell subset sorted from them (not recorded which). The rearrangement links TRBV7-9 to TRBJ2-1; D uncertain. In DNA, the CDR3 is TGTGCCAGCAGCTTAGTCGGCCCAGAGGTGAATGAGCAGTTCTTC. Its protein is CASSLVGPEVNEQFF.